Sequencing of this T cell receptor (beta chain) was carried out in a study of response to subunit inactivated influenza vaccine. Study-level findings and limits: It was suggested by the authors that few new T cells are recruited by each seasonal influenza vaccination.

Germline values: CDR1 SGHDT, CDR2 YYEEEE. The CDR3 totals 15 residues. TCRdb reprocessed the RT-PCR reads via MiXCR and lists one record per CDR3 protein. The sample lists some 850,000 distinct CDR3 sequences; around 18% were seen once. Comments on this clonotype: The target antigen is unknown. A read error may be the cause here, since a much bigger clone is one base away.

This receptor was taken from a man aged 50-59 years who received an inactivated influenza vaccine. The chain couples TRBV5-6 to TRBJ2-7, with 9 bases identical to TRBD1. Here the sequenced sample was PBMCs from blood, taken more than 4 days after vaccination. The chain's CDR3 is CASSLWDRVLYEQHF. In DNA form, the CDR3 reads TGTGCCAGCAGCTTGTGGGACAGGGTCCTCTACGAGCAGCACTTC. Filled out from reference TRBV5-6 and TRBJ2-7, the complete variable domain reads DAGVTQSPTHLIKTRGQQVTLRCSPKSGHDTVSWYQQALGQGPQFIFQYYEEEERQRGNFPDRFSGHQFPNYSSELNVNALLLGDSALYLCASSLWDRVLYEQHFGPGTRLTVT.